This entry lists 32 T cell receptor beta chains sequenced from one sample in a study of blood T cell repertoires in COVID-19. Assay: immunoSEQ multiplex PCR; the TCRdb copy retains only in-frame clones and omits some. The data show about 340,000 clones, with 65% to 85% seen just once and about 3% held by the top ten. The sequencing sample was made of peripheral blood. These TCRs come from a man aged 30 to 39 with active or convalescent COVID-19.

This clone was seen a few times. This chain joins TRBV29-1 and TRBJ1-1; tentative D call: TRBD1 (6 bases). Trimming cost V 4 bases and J 5 bases, with 17 bases left between them. The CDR3 has 14 amino acids. The germline CDR1 and CDR2 sequences are SQVTM and ANQGSEA. The CDR3 sequence is CSVAPTERGTEAFF. CDR3 in DNA: TGCAGCGTTGCCCCTACAGAGAGGGGGACTGAAGCTTTCTTT.

The chain carries TRBV28 and TRBJ2-5; 11 nucleotides match TRBD2. The CDR3 extends over 16 amino acids. CDR1 is MDHEN and CDR2 is SYDVKM in the germline V gene. The J segment lost 4 bases and the V segment lost 6 bases, leaving 10 bases of the junction unmatched. CDR3 loop: CASSPWTGTSGETQYF. The CDR3, as DNA: TGTGCCAGCAGCCCATGGACAGGGACTAGCGGAGAGACCCAGTACTTC.

This sequence joins TRBV19 and TRBJ2-1, with TRBD2 matching 8 bases. Germline V lookup: CDR1 LNHDA, CDR2 SQIVND (reference sequence). CDR3 length: 18 residues. The ends lost 1 base at V and 2 bases at J; junction bases unmatched: 10. This chain's CDR3 is CASSIAGGPLVTYNEQFF. The CDR3 nucleotides are TGTGCCAGTAGTATAGCGGGAGGGCCGTTAGTGACCTACAATGAGCAGTTCTTC.

V gene TRBV28 combines with J gene TRBJ1-2, with D possibly matching TRBD1 (6 bases). This CDR3 comprises 14 residues. The V gene's germline CDR1 is MDHEN and CDR2 SYDVKM. V gave up 2 bases and J gave up 1 base, with 8 bases separating them. The CDR3 nucleotides read TGTGCCAGCAGTTTAGCAGGGGTTAACTATGGCTACACCTTC. Its protein is CASSLAGVNYGYTF.

The rearrangement uses TRBV5-1 and TRBJ2-5; D might be TRBD2 (5 bases). Deletions cut 0 bases from V and 5 bases from J, with 14 bases between. The length of the CDR3 is 15 residues. Germline V gene lookup returns CDR1 SGHRS and CDR2 YFSETQ. The CDR3, as DNA: TGCGCCAGCAGCTTGGGGACTTCAAGGTTGGAGACCCAGTACTTC. This sequence encodes CASSLGTSRLETQYF. Complete variable domain (other parts from reference TRBV5-1 and TRBJ2-5): KAGVTQTPRYLIKTRGQQVTLSCSPISGHRSVSWYQQTPGQGLQFLFEYFSETQRNKGNFPGRFSGRQFSNSRSEMNVSTLELGDSALYLCASSLGTSRLETQYFGPGTRLLVL.

This clone was detected a few times. Other DNA sequences from this sample encode an identical CDR3 as well. The rearrangement uses TRBV5-1 and TRBJ1-2; D might be TRBD1 (5 bases). Trimming took off 0 bases at V and 1 base at J, with 7 bases between the two ends. The CDR3 has 14 residues. The germline CDR1 and CDR2 sequences are SGHRS and YFSETQ. CDR3 amino acids: CASSLVGGNYGYTF. The CDR3 bases are TGCGCCAGCAGCTTGGTGGGGGGTAACTATGGCTACACCTTC.

The chain recombines TRBV5-4 with TRBJ1-1; 9 nucleotides align to TRBD1. V was clipped by 0 bases and J by 4 bases; unmatched bases: 7. Germline V gene sequence: CDR1 SGHNT, CDR2 YYREEE (reference sequence). The CDR3 contains 16 residues. CDR3 sequence (DNA): TGTGCCAGCAGCTTGGGTGGGGACAGGGAGGTCACTGAAGCTTTCTTT. Its translation is CASSLGGDREVTEAFF.

There are a few counts of this clone. The CDR3 coding sequence is TGTGCCAGCAGCTTAGTCGAAGGGCGGGGCGGGGAGCTGTTTTTT. Protein: CASSLVEGRGGELFF. The V and J genes are TRBV7-2 and TRBJ2-2; possible D gene TRBD2, 6 bases. Germline V gene lookup returns CDR1 SGHTA and CDR2 FQGNSA. The V and J ends lost 1 base and 7 bases respectively, with 13 bases between them. There are 15 residues in the CDR3.

The chain combines TRBV4-3 with TRBJ1-2; the D gene is possibly TRBD1 (5 bases). The germline CDR1 and CDR2 sequences are LGHNA and YSLEER. The V end was cut by 2 bases, the J end by 5 bases, with 15 bases between. This CDR3 has 15 amino acids. In nucleotides, the CDR3 is TGCGCCAGCAGCCAACAGGGCCGTGGGAATTATGGCTACACCTTC. It codes for CASSQQGRGNYGYTF.

V is TRBV7-2 and J is TRBJ2-3; possible D gene TRBD2, 6 bases. CDR3 size: 17 residues. V dropped 2 bases and J dropped 4 bases, with 19 bases sitting between them. Germline CDR1 is SGHTA and CDR2 is FQGNSA. The CDR3 reads CASSLRGGRGFPDTQYF. CDR3 bases: TGTGCCAGCAGCTTAAGGGGCGGGCGGGGATTCCCAGATACGCAGTATTTT.

The V call is TRBV5-1, the J call TRBJ2-4, with 10 bases aligning to TRBD1. This CDR3 spans 14 amino acids. Germline values: CDR1 SGHRS, CDR2 YFSETQ. Losses at the gene ends were 4 bases for V and 8 bases for J; bases not matched to a gene: 6. CDR3 nucleotide sequence: TGCGCCAGCAGCGCCCGGGACAGGGGAGACATTCAGTACTTC. This gives the protein CASSARDRGDIQYF.

J is TRBJ2-5 and V is TRBV14, with 11 bases aligning to TRBD2. The V gene's germline CDR1 is SGHDN and CDR2 FVKESK. J was trimmed by 2 bases and V by 0 bases; bases with no gene match: 5. This CDR3 has 17 residues. The DNA for the CDR3 is TGTGCCAGCAGCCAAGATCCGGGACTAGCGGATCAAGAGACCCAGTACTTC. Its translation: CASSQDPGLADQETQYF.

About this clone: At the DNA level, this CDR3 is encoded by other sequences in the same sample as well. The chain combines TRBV29-1 with TRBJ1-2; 11 nucleotides align to TRBD1. CDR1 is SQVTM and CDR2 is ANQGSEA in the germline V gene. Unmatched junction bases numbered 2, after V lost 6 bases and J lost 5 bases. The CDR3 is made up of 12 amino acids. CDR3 sequence (DNA): TGCAGCGTGGACAGGGGGCTTTATGGCTACACCTTC. Its protein product is CSVDRGLYGYTF.

The gene calls are TRBV5-1 and TRBJ1-1, with 8 bases aligning to TRBD1. The length of the CDR3 is 14 residues. CDR1 SGHRS and CDR2 YFSETQ come from the germline V gene. V shed 4 bases and J 2 bases; nucleotides not matched to a gene: 4. As DNA, the CDR3 is TGCGCCAGCAGCCCGGGACAGGCTAACACTGAAGCTTTCTTT. Amino acid sequence: CASSPGQANTEAFF.

The rearrangement uses TRBV5-6 and TRBJ1-5; no firm D call. Germline V lookup: CDR1 SGHDT, CDR2 YYEEEE. The V end was cut by 0 bases, the J end by 7 bases, with 11 bases between. There are 14 residues in the CDR3. CDR3 coding DNA: TGTGCCAGCAGCTTGGCTCCGGGAGGGCAGCCCCAGCATTTT. The encoded protein is CASSLAPGGQPQHF.

The chain employs TRBV5-8 and TRBJ1-2; no reliable D call. Trimming took 4 bases from V and 3 from J, leaving 13 bases between them. There are 14 residues in the CDR3. The germline CDR1 and CDR2 sequences are SGHTS and YDEGEE. CDR3 region: CASSLYQAYYGYTF. CDR3 coding DNA: TGTGCCAGCAGCCTGTATCAGGCTTACTATGGCTACACCTTC.

The chain recombines TRBV14 with TRBJ2-7; D is perhaps TRBD2 (5 bases). V gave up 1 base and J gave up 4 bases, with 14 bases separating them. Germline V CDR1 and CDR2: SGHDN, FVKESK. The CDR3 runs to 15 residues. The CDR3 DNA sequence: TGTGCCAGCAGCCAAGTTCGGGGAAAAGGGTACGAGCAGTACTTC. Translated, it gives CASSQVRGKGYEQYF. The variable domain in full, completed from reference TRBV14 and TRBJ2-7, reads EAGVTQFPSHSVIEKGQTVTLRCDPISGHDNLYWYRRVMGKEIKFLLHFVKESKQDESGMPNNRFLAERTGGTYSTLKVQPAELEDSGVYFCASSQVRGKGYEQYFGPGTRLTVT.

The chain joins TRBV4-3 to TRBJ2-2, with a possible D match to TRBD2 (7 bases). V lost 0 bases and J lost 5, with 13 bases in between. Germline CDR1 LGHNA, CDR2 YSLEER. The CDR3 length is 16 residues. For the CDR3, the DNA is TGCGCCAGCAGCCAAGATTGGAGGGGGGGGACCGGGGAGCTGTTTTTT. It is translated as CASSQDWRGGTGELFF.

J is TRBJ1-1 and V is TRBV13; perhaps TRBD1 as D (5 bases). Per the germline V gene, CDR1 is PRHDT and CDR2 is FYEKMQ (reference sequence). CDR3 length: 14 residues. Trimming stripped 5 bases from V and 0 bases from J, with 10 bases between. CDR3 in amino acids: CASSRGLMNTEAFF. The CDR3 bases are TGTGCCAGCAGCCGGGGACTCATGAACACTGAAGCTTTCTTT.

A few counts support this clone. The chain recombines TRBV30 with TRBJ2-3, with a weak D call TRBD2 (5 bases). The V gene lost 7 bases and the J gene lost 6 bases, with 14 bases spanning the gap. This CDR3 contains 12 residues. The germline V gene encodes CDR1 GTSNPN and CDR2 SVGIG (reference sequence). The CDR3 region is CASSGVLDTQYF. The CDR3 coding sequence is TGTGCCTCGAGCGGAGTTTTGGATACGCAGTATTTT.

The V gene is TRBV7-6, the J gene TRBJ2-3; D perhaps matches TRBD2 (6 bases). The CDR3 sequence is 14 residues long. CDR1 and CDR2 from the germline V gene are SGHVS and FNYEAQ. Trimming shortened V by 2 bases and J by 2 bases, and 8 bases separated the two germline ends. The CDR3 loop reads CASSLSRDTDTQYF. CDR3 nucleotide sequence: TGTGCCAGCAGCTTATCGCGGGACACAGATACGCAGTATTTT.

J is TRBJ1-6 and V is TRBV5-4, with TRBD1 matching over 11 bases. After removal of 5 bases from V and 13 bases from J, the junction contained 11 bases not matched to a gene. Germline V gives CDR1 SGHNT, CDR2 YYREEE (reference sequence). The CDR3 runs 15 residues. CDR3 protein: CASSPDRGRLGPLHF. The DNA of the CDR3 is TGTGCCAGCAGTCCGGACAGGGGGCGATTAGGTCCCCTCCACTTT. Supplemented by reference TRBV5-4 and TRBJ1-6, the full variable domain reads ETGVTQSPTHLIKTRGQQVTLRCSSQSGHNTVSWYQQALGQGPQFIFQYYREEENGRGNFPPRFSGLQFPNYSSELNVNALELDDSALYLCASSPDRGRLGPLHFGNGTRLTVT.

This chain uses TRBV19 with TRBJ1-2, with D maybe TRBD1 (6 bases). CDR1 and CDR2 (germline): LNHDA, SQIVND (reference sequence). The CDR3 is 17 amino acids. Trimming stripped 9 bases from V and 7 bases from J, with 30 bases between. The CDR3: CASTPEPQGSNVVGYTF. The CDR3 nucleotides are TGTGCCAGCACCCCCGAACCACAGGGAAGTAACGTAGTTGGCTACACCTTC.

The chain has TRBV7-9 and TRBJ2-5; TRBD1 aligns across 7 bases. The CDR3 extends over 17 amino acids. Trimming cost V 2 bases and J 1 base; bases outside gene matches: 10. Germline CDR1 SEHNR, CDR2 FQNEAQ (reference sequence). The chain's CDR3 is CASSLSRTGHLQETQYF. The CDR3 nucleotides read TGTGCCAGCAGCTTATCCCGGACAGGTCACCTCCAAGAGACCCAGTACTTC.

The chain carries TRBV5-5 and TRBJ2-2, with 9 bases that match TRBD1. The trim removed 3 bases at V and 2 bases at J, leaving 2 bases unmatched. The CDR3 extends over 15 amino acids. Germline V gene lookup returns CDR1 SGHKS and CDR2 YYEKEE (reference sequence). The CDR3 is CASSYRGPNTGELFF. CDR3 coding DNA: TGTGCCAGCAGCTACAGGGGGCCTAACACCGGGGAGCTGTTTTTT.

This chain joins TRBV4-1 and TRBJ1-5; D ambiguous. Germline CDR1 and CDR2: MGHRA and YSYEKL. The CDR3 loop spans 16 amino acids. V lost 0 bases, J lost 8 bases, and 17 bases lay in between. The CDR3 loop is CASSQELRPRSEPQHF. Written as DNA, the CDR3 is TGCGCCAGCAGCCAAGAATTGAGGCCGAGGAGTGAGCCCCAGCATTTT.

This chain links TRBV19 with TRBJ2-1, with D possibly being TRBD1 (6 bases). V was pared by 5 bases and J by 8 bases, with 19 bases between. Germline lookup yields CDR1 LNHDA and CDR2 SQIVND (reference sequence). This CDR3 region has 15 residues. The CDR3 sequence is CASSSTVRGMDEQFF. The CDR3 DNA is TGTGCCAGTAGTTCGACTGTAAGGGGGATGGATGAGCAGTTCTTC.

The rearrangement links TRBV11-3 to TRBJ2-1; TRBD2 might be the D (5 bases). This CDR3 comprises 13 residues. CDR1 is SGHNT, CDR2 YENEEA, per germline. V dropped 5 bases and J dropped 6 bases, with 11 bases sitting between them. In DNA form, the CDR3 reads TGTGCCAGCAGCGCAGGAGGAGGCAATGAGCAGTTCTTC. This translates into CASSAGGGNEQFF.

J is TRBJ1-4 and V is TRBV11-3; perhaps TRBD1 as D (6 bases). Trimming left V 0 bases short and J 4 bases short, with 9 bases between. The CDR3 sequence is 15 residues long. Germline V gene lookup returns CDR1 SGHNT and CDR2 YENEEA. The CDR3, as DNA: TGTGCCAGCAGCTTAGAGAAAGGGGGTAATGAAAAACTGTTTTTT. Translation gives CASSLEKGGNEKLFF.

The chain combines TRBV27 with TRBJ1-2; D might be TRBD1 (5 bases). This CDR3 is built from 15 residues. Deletions cut 2 bases from V and 3 bases from J, with 13 bases between. Germline assignment: CDR1 MNHEY and CDR2 SMNVEV (reference sequence). The CDR3 reads CASSLGGGRDYGYTF. The CDR3 DNA reads TGTGCCAGCAGTTTAGGGGGGGGAAGAGACTATGGCTACACCTTC.

The table lists this clone with a count of one. The V and J genes are TRBV4-2 and TRBJ1-5; maybe TRBD1 (5 bases). Per the germline V gene, CDR1 is LGHNA and CDR2 is YNFKEQ. The CDR3 consists of 14 residues. Trimming took 0 bases from V and 7 from J, leaving 10 bases between them. This chain's CDR3 is CASSQERGGQPQHF. The CDR3 DNA reads TGTGCCAGCAGCCAAGAAAGGGGAGGGCAGCCCCAGCATTTT.

The rearrangement uses TRBV7-9 and TRBJ2-7, with D possibly TRBD1 on 5 matching bases. V was pared by 8 bases and J by 0 bases, with 11 bases between. Germline V CDR1 and CDR2: SEHNR, FQNEAQ (reference sequence). CDR3 length equals 13 residues. The CDR3 nucleotides are TGTGCCAGCCAGGACACTGGCTCCTACGAGCAGTACTTC. This gives the protein CASQDTGSYEQYF.